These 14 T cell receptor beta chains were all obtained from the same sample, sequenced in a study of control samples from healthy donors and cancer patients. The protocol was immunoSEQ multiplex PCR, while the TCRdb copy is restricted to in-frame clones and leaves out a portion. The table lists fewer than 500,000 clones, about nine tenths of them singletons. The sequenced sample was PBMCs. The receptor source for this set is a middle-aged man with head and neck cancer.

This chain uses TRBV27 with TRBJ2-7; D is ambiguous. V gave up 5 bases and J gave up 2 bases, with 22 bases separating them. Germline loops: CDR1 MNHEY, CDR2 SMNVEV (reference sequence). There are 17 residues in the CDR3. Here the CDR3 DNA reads TGTGCCAGCAGTGAAGTGATGACCGGGCCACTAACCTACGAGCAGTACTTC. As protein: CASSEVMTGPLTYEQYF.

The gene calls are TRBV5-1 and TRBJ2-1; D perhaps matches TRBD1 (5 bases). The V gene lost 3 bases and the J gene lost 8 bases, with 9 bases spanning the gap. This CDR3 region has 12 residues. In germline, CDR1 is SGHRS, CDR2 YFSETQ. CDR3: CASSSKGDEQFF. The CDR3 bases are TGCGCCAGCAGCTCAAAAGGGGATGAGCAGTTCTTC.

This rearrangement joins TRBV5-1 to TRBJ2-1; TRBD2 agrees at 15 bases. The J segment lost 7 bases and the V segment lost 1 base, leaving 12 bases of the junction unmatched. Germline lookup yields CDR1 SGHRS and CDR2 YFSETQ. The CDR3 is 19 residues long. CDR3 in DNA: TGCGCCAGCAGCTTGTCTGGACTAGCGGGAGGGCCTGCTTCGAATGAGCAGTTCTTC. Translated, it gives CASSLSGLAGGPASNEQFF.

The CDR3: CASSLEGARSNQPQHF. Here the CDR3 DNA reads TGTGCCAGCAGTTTAGAGGGGGCTCGAAGCAATCAGCCCCAGCATTTT. The rearrangement joins TRBV27 to TRBJ1-5; 7 bases are shared with TRBD1. CDR3 size: 16 residues. Germline V CDR1 and CDR2: MNHEY, SMNVEV (reference sequence). Trimming took 2 bases from V and 1 from J; bases not matched to a gene: 5.

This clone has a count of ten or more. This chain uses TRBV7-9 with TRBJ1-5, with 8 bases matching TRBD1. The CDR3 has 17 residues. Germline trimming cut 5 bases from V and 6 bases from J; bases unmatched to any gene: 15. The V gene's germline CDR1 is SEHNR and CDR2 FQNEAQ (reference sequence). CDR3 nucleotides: TGTGCCAGCAGCCCAATCACAGGGGGGGAAAGAGGTCAGCCCCAGCATTTT. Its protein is CASSPITGGERGQPQHF.

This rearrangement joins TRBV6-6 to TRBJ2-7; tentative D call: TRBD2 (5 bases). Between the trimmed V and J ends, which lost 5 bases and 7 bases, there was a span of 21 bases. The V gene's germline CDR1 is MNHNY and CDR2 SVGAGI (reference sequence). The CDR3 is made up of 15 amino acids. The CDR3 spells CASSTPRTAGEEQYF. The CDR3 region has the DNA TGTGCCAGCAGTACCCCGAGGACGGCCGGGGAGGAGCAGTACTTC.

The CDR3 DNA reads TGCAGCGTTGGTGCAACTTCTTGGGGGAACACTGAAGCTTTCTTT. Translating it yields CSVGATSWGNTEAFF. The J gene is TRBJ1-1, the V gene TRBV29-1, with no clear D. The germline CDR1 and CDR2 sequences are SQVTM and ANQGSEA. With 4 bases removed from V and 1 base from J, the gap between germline ends came to 16 bases. The CDR3 covers 15 residues.

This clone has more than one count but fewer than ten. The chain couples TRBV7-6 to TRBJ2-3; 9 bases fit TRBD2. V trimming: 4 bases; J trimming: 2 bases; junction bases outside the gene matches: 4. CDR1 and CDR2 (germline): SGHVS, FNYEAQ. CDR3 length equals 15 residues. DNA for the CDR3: TGTGCCAGCAGCTCTCTAGCGGGGTACACAGATACGCAGTATTTT. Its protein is CASSSLAGYTDTQYF.

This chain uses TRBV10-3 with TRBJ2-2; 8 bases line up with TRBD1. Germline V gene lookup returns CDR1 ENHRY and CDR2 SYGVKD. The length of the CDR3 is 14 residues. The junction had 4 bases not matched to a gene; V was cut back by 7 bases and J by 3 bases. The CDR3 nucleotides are TGTGCCATCAAGGACAGGGTGTACACCGGGGAGCTGTTTTTT. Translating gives CAIKDRVYTGELFF.

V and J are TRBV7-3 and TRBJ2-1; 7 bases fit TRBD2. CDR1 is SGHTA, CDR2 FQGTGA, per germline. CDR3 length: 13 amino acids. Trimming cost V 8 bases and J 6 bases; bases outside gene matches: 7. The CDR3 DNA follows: TGTGCCAGCTCCGGGGGGTTCAGCAATGAGCAGTTCTTC. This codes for CASSGGFSNEQFF.

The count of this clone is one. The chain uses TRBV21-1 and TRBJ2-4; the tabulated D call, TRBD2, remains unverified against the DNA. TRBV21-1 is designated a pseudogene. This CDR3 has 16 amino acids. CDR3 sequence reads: CASSTGGKLAKNIQYF. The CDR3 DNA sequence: TGTGCCAGCAGCACGGGAGGGAAACTAGCCAAAAACATTCAGTACTTC.

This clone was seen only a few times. The CDR3 reads CAWNTGGNQPQHF. CDR3 DNA sequence: TGTGCCTGGAATACAGGGGGCAATCAGCCCCAGCATTTT. This chain links TRBV30 with TRBJ1-5; TRBD1 matches at 7 bases. The CDR3 has 13 amino acids. Germline CDR1 is GTSNPN and CDR2 is SVGIG (reference sequence). J was trimmed by 2 bases and V by 4 bases; bases with no gene match: 2.

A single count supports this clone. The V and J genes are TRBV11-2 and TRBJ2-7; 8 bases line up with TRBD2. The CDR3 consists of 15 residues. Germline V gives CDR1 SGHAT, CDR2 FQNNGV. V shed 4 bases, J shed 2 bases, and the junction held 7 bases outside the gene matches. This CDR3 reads CASSSGGGLPYEQYF. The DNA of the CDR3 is TGTGCCAGCAGCTCGGGGGGGGGTCTGCCCTACGAGCAGTACTTC.

The CDR3 loop reads CAWSWTGVAEAFF. The CDR3 DNA reads as TGTGCCTGGAGCTGGACAGGGGTCGCTGAAGCTTTCTTT. J is TRBJ1-1 and V is TRBV30, with 9 bases lining up with TRBD1. The CDR3 covers 13 residues. V lost 3 bases and J lost 6; bases outside the gene matches: 5. Looked up from germline, CDR1 is GTSNPN and CDR2 is SVGIG (reference sequence).